The 13 T cell receptor beta chains below all came from one sample that was sequenced in a study of patients and donors after allogeneic stem cell transplantation. From the RT-PCR reads, TCRdb called clonotypes with MiXCR, one entry per CDR3 protein. The sample holds 410,000 or so distinct CDR3 sequences, around 15% seen once. The sequenced sample was blood, either unsorted or a sorted T cell fraction (not recorded which). The receptor source for this set is a human donor who was either an allogeneic HSCT recipient or a stem cell or donor lymphocyte infusion donor (not recorded which). It is not recorded whose cells these are; they may come from a transplant donor.

The CDR3 here is CASSLGGGENQPQHF. The CDR3 nucleotides are TGTGCCAGCAGTTTAGGAGGGGGGGAGAATCAGCCCCAGCATTTT. The V and J genes are TRBV27 and TRBJ1-5; D perhaps matches TRBD1 (6 bases). Germline CDR1 and CDR2: MNHEY and SMNVEV (reference sequence). This CDR3 is built from 15 residues. V dropped 2 bases and J dropped 4 bases, with 12 bases sitting between them.

This clonotype came up many times. This chain uses TRBV4-1 with TRBJ1-2; TRBD1 matches 10 bases. The CDR3 extends over 16 amino acids. The germline V gene has CDR1 MGHRA and CDR2 YSYEKL. Trimming removed 1 base from V and 2 bases from J; junction bases left unmatched: 4. In nucleotides, the CDR3 is TGCGCCAGCAGCCAAGGTGCGGGACAGGGGAACTATGGCTACACCTTC. This encodes CASSQGAGQGNYGYTF.

This clonotype was seen more than once but under ten times. An end of the junction does not agree with germline; a read error may underlie this. The genes are TRBV7-9 and TRBJ2-1; the D is unclear. The CDR3 has 12 residues. Germline V gene lookup returns CDR1 SEHNR and CDR2 FQNEAQ (reference sequence). CDR3 in amino acids: CSSSSHYNEQFF. The CDR3 coding sequence is TGTTCCAGCAGCTCTCACTACAATGAGCAGTTCTTC.

The chain uses TRBV14 and TRBJ1-1, with D hard to call. Germline values: CDR1 SGHDN, CDR2 FVKESK. The CDR3 runs to 13 residues. Trimming left V 1 base short and J 6 bases short, with 9 bases between. CDR3 protein: CASSQVWAAEAFF. The CDR3 DNA is TGTGCCAGCAGCCAAGTATGGGCAGCTGAAGCTTTCTTT. The full variable domain, completed using reference TRBV14 and TRBJ1-1, is EAGVTQFPSHSVIEKGQTVTLRCDPISGHDNLYWYRRVMGKEIKFLLHFVKESKQDESGMPNNRFLAERTGGTYSTLKVQPAELEDSGVYFCASSQVWAAEAFFGQGTRLTVV.

The chain carries TRBV7-3 and TRBJ1-1, with D perhaps TRBD1 (6 bases). V lost 2 bases to trimming and J lost 3 bases, with 10 bases between them. Germline V gene lookup returns CDR1 SGHTA and CDR2 FQGTGA. CDR3 length: 14 residues. The CDR3 DNA reads as TGTGCCAGCAGCTTATCGGGGGCTGACACTGAAGCTTTCTTT. Protein product: CASSLSGADTEAFF.

This clonotype has a count of ten or more. The CDR3 sequence: CASSQDEGTGSTEAFF. CDR3 DNA: TGTGCCAGCAGCCAAGATGAGGGGACCGGGTCTACTGAAGCTTTCTTT. The chain links TRBV4-2 to TRBJ1-1; a weak D match, TRBD1 (5 bases). Germline V gene lookup returns CDR1 LGHNA and CDR2 YNFKEQ. The CDR3 extends over 16 amino acids. Trimming removed 0 bases from V and 5 bases from J, with 16 bases in between.

This clonotype was counted a few times. The V call is TRBV6-1, the J call TRBJ1-5; D is ambiguous. Trimming removed 2 bases from V and 4 bases from J, with 12 bases in between. This CDR3 is 15 amino acids long. Germline lookup yields CDR1 MNHNS and CDR2 SASEGT. The CDR3 spells CASSEISGWNQPQHF. Written as DNA, the CDR3 is TGTGCCAGCAGTGAAATATCGGGGTGGAATCAGCCCCAGCATTTT.

This clonotype was found a few times. DNA for the CDR3: TGCAGTGCTGGGGGAGGGGCCAAAAACATTCAGTACTTC. Encoded protein: CSAGGGAKNIQYF. The rearrangement joins TRBV20-1 to TRBJ2-4; 7 nucleotides align to TRBD2. The CDR3 contains 13 residues. The germline V gene encodes CDR1 DFQATT and CDR2 SNEGSKA (reference sequence). V lost 5 bases, J lost 1 base, and 2 bases stayed unmatched.

Ten or more counts support this clonotype. This sequence joins TRBV4-1 and TRBJ2-7; TRBD1 agrees at 7 bases. V was pared by 2 bases and J by 4 bases, with 5 bases of the junction left unmatched. From germline, CDR1 is MGHRA and CDR2 YSYEKL. The CDR3 covers 14 residues. The CDR3 DNA follows: TGCGCCAGCAGCCAACCGACAGGGCCTTACGAGCAGTACTTC. It encodes CASSQPTGPYEQYF.

This clonotype came up a few times. The rearrangement uses TRBV30 and TRBJ2-2; no firm D call. CDR3 length equals 14 residues. V was shortened by 0 bases and J by 4 bases, with 9 bases between the two germline ends. Germline loops: CDR1 GTSNPN, CDR2 SVGIG (reference sequence). Here the CDR3 reads CAWSVPHITGELFF. The CDR3 DNA is TGTGCCTGGAGTGTACCGCACATCACCGGGGAGCTGTTTTTT.

The V and J genes are TRBV6-4 and TRBJ1-1; no clear D. The V end lost 0 bases, the J end lost 4 bases, and 9 bases lay between the germline ends. The CDR3 is 14 residues long. Looked up from germline, CDR1 is MRHNA and CDR2 is SNTAGT. CDR3 sequence reads: CASSDSPRSTEAFF. CDR3 sequence (DNA): TGTGCCAGCAGTGACTCACCGAGAAGCACTGAAGCTTTCTTT.

This clonotype was counted only a few times. The V and J genes are TRBV27 and TRBJ2-5, with TRBD1 as a possible D gene (6 bases). Trimming pared 1 base from V and 0 bases from J, leaving 27 bases between. This CDR3 has 21 residues. Germline assignment: CDR1 MNHEY and CDR2 SMNVEV (reference sequence). Here the CDR3 reads CASSLFFLGTKKQRYQETQYF. CDR3 coding DNA: TGTGCCAGCAGTTTATTTTTTCTGGGGACAAAGAAACAAAGGTACCAAGAGACCCAGTACTTC.

This clonotype was seen at least ten times. The chain recombines TRBV4-3 with TRBJ1-1; perhaps TRBD1 as D (5 bases). CDR1 is LGHNA, CDR2 YSLEER, per germline. The V and J ends lost 0 bases and 6 bases respectively, with 14 bases between them. CDR3 length: 15 residues. In DNA, the CDR3 is TGCGCCAGCAGCCAAGATCGATGGAGGGGTGCTGAAGCTTTCTTT. Translation: CASSQDRWRGAEAFF.